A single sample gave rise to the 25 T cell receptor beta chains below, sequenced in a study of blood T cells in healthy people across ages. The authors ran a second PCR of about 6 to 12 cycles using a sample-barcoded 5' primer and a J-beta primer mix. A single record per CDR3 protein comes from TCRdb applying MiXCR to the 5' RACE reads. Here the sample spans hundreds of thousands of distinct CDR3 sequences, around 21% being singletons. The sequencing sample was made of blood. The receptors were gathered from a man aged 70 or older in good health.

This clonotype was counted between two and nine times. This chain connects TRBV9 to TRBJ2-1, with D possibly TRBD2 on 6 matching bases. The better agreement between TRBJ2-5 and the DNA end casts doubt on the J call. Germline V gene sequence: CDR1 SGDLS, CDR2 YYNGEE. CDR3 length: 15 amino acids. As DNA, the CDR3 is TGTGCCAGCAGCGCGACCGGGACTCTCCAAGAGACCCAGTACTTC. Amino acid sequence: CASSATGTLQETQYF.

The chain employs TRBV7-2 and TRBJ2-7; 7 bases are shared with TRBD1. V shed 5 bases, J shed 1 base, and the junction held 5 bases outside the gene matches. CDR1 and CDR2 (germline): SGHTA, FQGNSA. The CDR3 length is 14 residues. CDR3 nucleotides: TGTGCCAGCAGCGACAGGGCAGGGTCCTACGAGCAGTACTTC. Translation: CASSDRAGSYEQYF.

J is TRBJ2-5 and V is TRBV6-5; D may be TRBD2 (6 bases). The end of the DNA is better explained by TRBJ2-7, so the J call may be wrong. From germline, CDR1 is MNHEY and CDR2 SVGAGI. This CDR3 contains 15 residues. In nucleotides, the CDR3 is TGTGCCAGCAGTCGCCCTAGCGCGAGCTCCTACGAGCAGTACTTC. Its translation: CASSRPSASSYEQYF.

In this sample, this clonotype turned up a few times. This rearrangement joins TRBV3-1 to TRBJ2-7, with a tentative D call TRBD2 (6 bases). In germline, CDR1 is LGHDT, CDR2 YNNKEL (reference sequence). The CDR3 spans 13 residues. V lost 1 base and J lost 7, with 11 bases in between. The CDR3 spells CASSQGRGVEQYF. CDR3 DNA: TGTGCCAGCAGCCAAGGGAGGGGTGTGGAGCAGTACTTC.

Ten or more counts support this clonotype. The CDR3 protein is CSALRDDSYNEQFF. The CDR3 nucleotides read TGCAGTGCTTTACGAGACGACTCCTACAATGAGCAGTTCTTC. The rearrangement uses TRBV20-1 and TRBJ2-1; the D is unclear. CDR1 and CDR2 (germline): DFQATT, SNEGSKA (reference sequence). The CDR3 is 14 residues long. The V end was cut by 5 bases, the J end by 0 bases, with 11 bases between.

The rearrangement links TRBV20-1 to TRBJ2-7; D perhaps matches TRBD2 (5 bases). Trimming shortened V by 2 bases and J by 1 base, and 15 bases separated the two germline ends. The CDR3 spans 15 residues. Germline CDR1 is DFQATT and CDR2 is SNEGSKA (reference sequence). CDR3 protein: CSARPSASGSYEQYF. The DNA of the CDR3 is TGCAGTGCTAGACCCTCGGCCAGCGGTTCCTACGAGCAGTACTTC.

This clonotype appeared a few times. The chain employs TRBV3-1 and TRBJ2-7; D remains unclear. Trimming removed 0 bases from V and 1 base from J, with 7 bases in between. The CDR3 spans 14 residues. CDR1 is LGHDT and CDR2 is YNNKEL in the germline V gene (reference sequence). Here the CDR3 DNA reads TGTGCCAGCAGCCAAGAGTTGGGTTCCTACGAGCAGTACTTC. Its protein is CASSQELGSYEQYF.

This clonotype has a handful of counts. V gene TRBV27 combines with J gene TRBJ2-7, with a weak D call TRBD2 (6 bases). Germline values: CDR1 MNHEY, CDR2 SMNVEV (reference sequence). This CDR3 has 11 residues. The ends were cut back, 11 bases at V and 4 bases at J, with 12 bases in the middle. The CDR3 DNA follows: TGTGCCTCGGGGGTGAGGTACGAGCAGTACTTC. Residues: CASGVRYEQYF.

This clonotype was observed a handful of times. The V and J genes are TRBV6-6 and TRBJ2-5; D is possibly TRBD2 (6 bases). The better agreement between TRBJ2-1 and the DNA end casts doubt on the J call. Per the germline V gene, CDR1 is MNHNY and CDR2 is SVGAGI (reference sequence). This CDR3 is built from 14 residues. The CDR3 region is CASRTGLSPSEQFF. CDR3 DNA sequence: TGTGCCAGCAGAACGGGACTCTCCCCCTCAGAGCAGTTCTTC.

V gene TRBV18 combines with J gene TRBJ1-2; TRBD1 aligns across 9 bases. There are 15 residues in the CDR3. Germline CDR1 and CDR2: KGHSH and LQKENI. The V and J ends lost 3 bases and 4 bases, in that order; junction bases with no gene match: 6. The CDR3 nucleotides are TGTGCCAGCTCACCGACAGGGGGTGAGAGCTATGGCTACACCTTC. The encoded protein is CASSPTGGESYGYTF.

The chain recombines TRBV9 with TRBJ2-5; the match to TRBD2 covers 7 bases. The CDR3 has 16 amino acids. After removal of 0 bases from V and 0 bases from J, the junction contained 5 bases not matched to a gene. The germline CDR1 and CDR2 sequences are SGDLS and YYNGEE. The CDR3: CASSVGEAGYQETQYF. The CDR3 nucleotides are TGTGCCAGCAGCGTAGGGGAAGCGGGATACCAAGAGACCCAGTACTTC.

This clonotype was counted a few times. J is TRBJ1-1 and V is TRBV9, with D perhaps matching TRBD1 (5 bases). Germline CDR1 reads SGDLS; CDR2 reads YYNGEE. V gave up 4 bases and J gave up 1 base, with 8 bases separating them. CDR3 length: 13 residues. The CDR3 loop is CASSNDRNTEAFF. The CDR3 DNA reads TGTGCCAGCAGCAACGACAGGAACACTGAAGCTTTCTTT.

The DNA for the CDR3 is TGCGCCAGCAGCCAATGGGAGCTCTCATCTAGCGGGAGTCAGAACGAGCAGTACTTC. Amino acids: CASSQWELSSSGSQNEQYF. The rearrangement links TRBV4-1 to TRBJ2-7, with 10 bases fitting TRBD2. V was pared by 2 bases and J by 5 bases, with 18 bases of the junction left unmatched. The CDR3 runs to 19 residues. Germline values: CDR1 MGHRA, CDR2 YSYEKL.

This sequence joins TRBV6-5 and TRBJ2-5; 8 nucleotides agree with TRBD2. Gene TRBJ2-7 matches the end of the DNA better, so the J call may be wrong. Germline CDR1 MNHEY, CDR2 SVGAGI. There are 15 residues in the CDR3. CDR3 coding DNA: TGTGCCAGCAGTTACTTGGCGGGAGGCGAGTACGAGCAGTACGTC. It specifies CASSYLAGGEYEQYV.

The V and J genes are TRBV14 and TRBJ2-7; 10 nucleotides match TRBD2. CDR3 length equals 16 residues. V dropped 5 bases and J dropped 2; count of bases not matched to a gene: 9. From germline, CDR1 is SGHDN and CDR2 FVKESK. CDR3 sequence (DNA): TGTGCCAGCAGCGCAAACGGGACTAGCGTTCCCTACGAGCAGTACTTC. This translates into CASSANGTSVPYEQYF.

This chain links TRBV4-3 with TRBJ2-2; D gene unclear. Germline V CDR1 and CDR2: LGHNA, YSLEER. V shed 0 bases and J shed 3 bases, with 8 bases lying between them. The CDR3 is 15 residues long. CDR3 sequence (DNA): TGCGCCAGCAGCCAAGACCAACTTTACACCGGGGAGCTGTTTTTT. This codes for CASSQDQLYTGELFF.

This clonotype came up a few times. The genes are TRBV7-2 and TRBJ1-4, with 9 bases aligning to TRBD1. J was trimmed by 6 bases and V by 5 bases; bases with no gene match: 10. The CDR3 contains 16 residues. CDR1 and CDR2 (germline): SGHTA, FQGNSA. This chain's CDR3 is CASSPSRTGAYEKLFF. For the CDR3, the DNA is TGTGCCAGCAGCCCCTCGCGGACAGGGGCTTATGAAAAACTGTTTTTT.

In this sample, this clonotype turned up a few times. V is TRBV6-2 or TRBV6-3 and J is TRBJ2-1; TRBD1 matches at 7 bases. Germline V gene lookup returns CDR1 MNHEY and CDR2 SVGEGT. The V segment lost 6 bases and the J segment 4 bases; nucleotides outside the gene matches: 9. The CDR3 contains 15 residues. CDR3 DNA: TGTGCCAGCAGCTCCGGGACAGCGACTTACAATGAGCAGTTCTTC. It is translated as CASSSGTATYNEQFF.

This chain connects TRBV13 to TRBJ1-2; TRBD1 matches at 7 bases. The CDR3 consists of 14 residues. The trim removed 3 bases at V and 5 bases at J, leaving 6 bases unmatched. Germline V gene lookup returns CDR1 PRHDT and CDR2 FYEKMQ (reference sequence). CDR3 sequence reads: CASSFDRAGYGYTF. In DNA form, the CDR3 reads TGTGCCAGCAGCTTTGACAGGGCCGGGTATGGCTACACCTTC. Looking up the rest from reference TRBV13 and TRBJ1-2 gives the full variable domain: AAGVIQSPRHLIKEKRETATLKCYPIPRHDTVYWYQQGPGQDPQFLISFYEKMQSDKGSIPDRFSAQQFSDYHSELNMSSLELGDSALYFCASSFDRAGYGYTFGSGTRLTVV.

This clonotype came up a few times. The chain's CDR3 is CASSLGGTSGSNEQFF. The CDR3 DNA reads TGCGCCAGCAGCTTGGGAGGGACTAGCGGGAGCAATGAGCAGTTCTTC. V gene TRBV5-1 combines with J gene TRBJ2-1, with TRBD2 matching 14 bases. The CDR3 runs to 16 residues. Germline CDR1 and CDR2: SGHRS and YFSETQ. V lost 0 bases to trimming and J lost 6 bases; unmatched junction nucleotides: 2.

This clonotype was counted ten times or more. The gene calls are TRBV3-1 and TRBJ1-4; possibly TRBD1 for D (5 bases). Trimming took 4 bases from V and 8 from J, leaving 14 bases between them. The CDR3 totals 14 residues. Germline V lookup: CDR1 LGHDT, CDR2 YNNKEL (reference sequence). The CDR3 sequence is CASSPGGGGEKLFF. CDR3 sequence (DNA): TGTGCCAGCAGCCCCGGCGGGGGTGGGGAAAAACTGTTTTTT.

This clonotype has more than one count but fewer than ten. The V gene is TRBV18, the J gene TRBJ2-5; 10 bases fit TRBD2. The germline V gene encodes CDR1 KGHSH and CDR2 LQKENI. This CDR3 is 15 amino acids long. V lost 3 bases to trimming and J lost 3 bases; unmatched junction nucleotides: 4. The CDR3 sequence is CASSPRTSGEETQYF. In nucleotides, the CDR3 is TGTGCCAGCTCACCTAGGACTAGCGGAGAAGAGACCCAGTACTTC.

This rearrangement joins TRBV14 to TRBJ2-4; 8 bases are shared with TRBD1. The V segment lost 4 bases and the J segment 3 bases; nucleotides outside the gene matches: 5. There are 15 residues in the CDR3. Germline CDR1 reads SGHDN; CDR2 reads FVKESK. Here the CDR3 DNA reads TGTGCCAGCAGCCCTACAGGGGGTGGCAAAAACATTCAGTACTTC. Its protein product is CASSPTGGGKNIQYF.

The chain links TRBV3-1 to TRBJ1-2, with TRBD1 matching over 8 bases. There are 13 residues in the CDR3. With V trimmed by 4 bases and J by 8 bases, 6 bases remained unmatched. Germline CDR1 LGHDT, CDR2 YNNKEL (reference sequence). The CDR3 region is CASSPETGAGYTF. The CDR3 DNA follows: TGTGCCAGCAGCCCCGAGACAGGGGCCGGCTACACCTTC.

The CDR3 region is CASSESGTGNTEAFF. Written as DNA, the CDR3 is TGTGCCAGCAGTGAATCCGGGACAGGGAACACTGAAGCTTTCTTT. The V and J genes are TRBV25-1 and TRBJ1-1; 8 positions match TRBD1. CDR1 and CDR2 (germline): MGHDK, SYGVNS. With 1 base clipped from V and 1 base from J, the junction kept 2 bases outside the gene matches. This CDR3 has 15 amino acids.